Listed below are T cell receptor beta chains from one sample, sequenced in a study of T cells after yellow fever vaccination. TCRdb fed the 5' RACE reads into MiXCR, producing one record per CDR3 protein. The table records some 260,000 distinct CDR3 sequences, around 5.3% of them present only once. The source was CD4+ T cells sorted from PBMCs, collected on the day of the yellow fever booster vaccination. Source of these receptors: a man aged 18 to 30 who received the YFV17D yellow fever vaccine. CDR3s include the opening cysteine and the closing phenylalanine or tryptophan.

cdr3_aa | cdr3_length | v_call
CASSFRTSESSYNSPLHF | 18 | TRBV5-1
CASRGGHLGPSYNEQFF | 17 | TRBV6-2/TRBV6-3
CASSQTERGPEAFF | 14 | TRBV23-1
CASLQTGTSNTEAFF | 15 | TRBV3-1
CASSPRQGKVYNEQFF | 16 | TRBV3-1
CASSLKGGLDLSGNTIYF | 18 | TRBV7-9
CASSLRGGAYEQYF | 14 | TRBV12-3/TRBV12-4
CASSLAGTRGNFQYF | 15 | TRBV5-1
CASSATGIYYGYTF | 14 | TRBV25-1
CASSFWGNTEAFF | 13 | TRBV12-3/TRBV12-4
CASSLKNKYGQGRDEKLFF | 19 | TRBV7-2
CASSSFGEDRPNTEAFF | 17 | TRBV25-1
CASSGPGAQPQHF | 13 | TRBV7-2
CASSQVGLSPNEQFF | 15 | TRBV4-1
CASSDDRGPWNEQFF | 15 | TRBV6-4
CSASWRSSGANVLTF | 15 | TRBV20-1